The source of this T cell receptor beta chain is a study of OX40 agonist ivuxolimab in advanced cancers. Measured with immunoSEQ multiplex PCR; TCRdb has only the in-frame clones, and not every one. The sample lists roughly 50,000 clones; about 80% were seen once. From germline, CDR1 is LNHDA and CDR2 SQIVND (reference sequence). V was pared by 6 bases and J by 6 bases, with 13 bases of the junction left unmatched. The CDR3 has 15 residues. The sequenced sample was CD4+ or CD8+ T cells sorted from blood, obtained in a trial of the OX40 agonist ivuxolimab. This clonotype was sampled from an adult with an advanced solid tumor such as melanoma, head and neck, liver or kidney cancer. The rearrangement joins TRBV19 to TRBJ2-7; TRBD2 agrees at 8 bases. The chain's CDR3 is CASSGPQGGRSEQYF. The CDR3 region has the DNA TGTGCCAGTAGCGGCCCACAAGGCGGGAGGAGCGAGCAGTACTTC.